The present T cell receptor (beta chain) was sequenced within a study of T cell responses to AZD1222 COVID-19 vaccine (dated by TCRdb to the early 2020s). General notes on the study: AZD1222 recipients given second doses at about 4 weeks or at about 12 weeks were pooled, since spike-specific TCR depth and breadth were not found to differ between the two schedules. TCR sequencing was performed for 233 trial participants, of whom about 200 were given two doses of AZD1222 and 26 were given two doses of MenACWY control vaccine. Trial participants were enrolled into age subgroups of 18-55, 56-69 and 70-plus years, which contained roughly 150, 30 and 60 TCR-sequenced participants, respectively.

The CDR3 regions of human TCRbeta chains were analyzed by immunosequencing. The study's processing was this. Repertoire TCRs were matched against a reference library of SARS-CoV-2-specific TCRs generated with the MIRA antigen-specificity platform. Breadth meant the fraction of unique TCRs that were SARS-CoV-2-associated, whereas depth meant the fraction of total T cells that were SARS-CoV-2-associated. Using the MIRA data, every spike-specific TCR was mapped to the spike region that the TCR reacted to and assigned to either a CD4 or a CD8 class. Log10-transformed breadth and depth values were compared by one-way ANOVA with Sidak's multiple comparisons tests. TCRdb provides this immuneACCESS table in a form limited to in-frame rearrangements. Some clones are lacking; in checked studies, under half of them reflect an unresolved V gene, and why the rest are absent is not known. V, J and clone size are those of that table, while D and trimming were read from the DNA. The sample table lists around 120,000 clones, 85% to 95% of them with a count of one. In total, the top ten clones hold just under 3% of the sample.

Of note for this clone: The antigen it binds to is not known. It has no much larger one-base neighbor in the sample; base qualities were not kept.

Interpreted using the paper, the time point label stands for: baseline before first vaccination. Vaccinee samples came from UK trials COV001 and COV002, including a single-blind randomized controlled phase 2/3 trial of AZD1222 (ChAdOx1 nCoV-19) in healthy adults. Trial participant PBMC samples were collected at day 0 and day 28 after the second dose for TCRbeta chain sequencing. General findings and caveats noted by the study authors: Reportedly, almost half of the unique spike-specific TCRs recognized epitopes lying outside the regions that are mutated in the B.1.351 and B.1.1.7 variants. Because no day 14 peak-response samples were available, the repertoires could be characterized only after the peak T cell response. Only six or seven AZD1222 recipients were SARS-CoV-2 seropositive at baseline, limiting conclusions about previously exposed vaccinees. Vaccine-associated CD4 TCRs spanned the whole spike protein, with dominant responses in regions 160-218 and 743-854. A significant rise in spike-specific TCR breadth and depth was observed after two AZD1222 doses relative to day 0 and relative to MenACWY recipients. In the small 56-69-year group, the increase in depth fell short of significance, most likely because of low power. Participants were mostly white British and included more females than males, and it was suggested by the authors that clonal diversity may have been underestimated.

The sample consisted of peripheral blood, taken on day 0 of AZD1222 vaccination. The TCR comes from an adult in good health.

The DNA is TGTGCCAGCAGCGAGAGGGGGCCAAACACCGGGGAGCTGTTTTTT. Its product reads: CASSERGPNTGELFF. This sequence uses TRBV11-3 and TRBJ2-2, and 7 bases in between align with TRBD1. Reading from cysteine to phenylalanine, the CDR3 counts 15 amino acids. Just the 45-base CDR3 DNA is kept, in frame starting at base 1. The V end gives up 5 bases and the J end 2 bases, leaving 5 bases in the junction not matched to a gene. Taken from the germline V gene, the CDR1 and CDR2 loops are SGHNT and YENEEA.